The source of this T cell receptor (beta chain) is a study of T cell responses to AZD1222 COVID-19 vaccine (dated by TCRdb to the early 2020s). Background for the entire study: TCR sequencing was performed for fewer than 250 trial participants, of whom about 210 were given two doses of AZD1222 and approximately 25 were given two doses of MenACWY control vaccine. Trial participants were enrolled into age subgroups of 18-55, 56-69 and 70-plus years, which contained about 150, 28 and 57 TCR-sequenced participants, respectively. Broader findings and caveats from the paper: Most participants were white British and females outnumbered males, and the authors suggested that clonal diversity may have been underestimated. Because no day 14 peak-response samples were available, repertoires were characterized only after the peak T cell response. Only five to seven AZD1222 recipients were SARS-CoV-2 seropositive at baseline, limiting conclusions about previously exposed vaccinees. Epitopes outside the regions mutated in the B.1.351 and B.1.1.7 variants were reportedly recognized by nearly half of the unique spike-specific TCRs. A significant rise in spike-specific TCR breadth and depth was observed after two AZD1222 doses relative to day 0 and relative to MenACWY recipients. Vaccine-associated CD4 TCRs spanned the whole spike protein, with dominant responses in regions 160-218 and 743-854. The 56-69-year group was small, and its depth increase did not reach significance, likely because of low power.

Here V drops 3 bases and J drops 4 bases, and the junction holds 6 bases not matched to any gene. There are 15 amino acids in the CDR3, from cysteine to phenylalanine inclusive. CDR3 DNA is the only sequence kept; it has 45 bases, read in frame from the first base. The CDR1 and CDR2 encoded by the germline V gene are SGHDT and YYEEEE. The time point label, read with the paper, signifies: about 28 days (+/-7) after the second vaccine dose. AZD1222 recipients with second doses at about 4 weeks or about 12 weeks were pooled, because spike-specific TCR depth and breadth did not differ between schedules. Vaccinee samples were obtained from the UK trials COV001 and COV002, which included a single-blind randomized controlled phase 2/3 trial of AZD1222 (ChAdOx1 nCoV-19) in healthy adults. For TCRbeta chain sequencing, PBMC samples were collected from trial participants at day 0 and at day 28 after the second dose.

The CDR3 regions of human TCRbeta chains were analyzed by immunosequencing. Under the source paper's analysis protocol: Repertoire TCRs were matched against a reference library of SARS-CoV-2-specific TCRs generated with the MIRA antigen-specificity platform. Breadth was defined as the fraction of unique TCRs that were SARS-CoV-2-associated. Depth was defined as the fraction of total T cells that were SARS-CoV-2-associated. Using the MIRA data, each spike-specific TCR was assigned both to the spike region to which the TCR was reactive and to a CD4 or CD8 class. Log10-transformed breadth and depth values were compared by one-way ANOVA with Sidak's multiple comparisons tests. Here the immuneACCESS table is served through TCRdb, limited to in-frame sequences with V and J called. Missing clones are a known gap in these copies; in checked studies unresolved V genes cover under half, and the rest lacks a known reason. Clone size and the V and J calls come from that table; the DNA yielded D and trimming. The sample contains about 200,000 clones, under 95% of them found a single time. Of the sample, approximately 1% is held by the ten largest clones.

To note about this clone: Its antigen is currently not known. No much larger clone exists at a distance of one base, and base qualities are not known.

This sequence was found in an adult who received the AZD1222 COVID-19 vaccine. Here the sequenced sample was peripheral blood, taken 28 days after the second AZD1222 dose. This chain joins TRBV5-6 to TRBJ1-2; the junction holds 10 bases that match TRBD1. The sequence in DNA is TGTGCCAGCAGCTCGCCGGGACAGGGGAGCTATGGCTACACCTTC. Its protein is CASSSPGQGSYGYTF.